This T cell receptor (beta chain) stems from a study of blood T cell repertoires in COVID-19. As for the study in general: Samples came from the United States, Italy and Spain, spanning acute and convalescent COVID-19. Sample material is recorded as cDNA or gDNA derived from T cells, B-cell-depleted T cells, or PBMCs.

From germline, CDR1 is SEHNR and CDR2 FQNEAQ (reference sequence). With V trimmed by 5 bases and J by 2 bases, 3 bases remained unmatched. This CDR3 has 16 residues. Assay used: immunoSEQ multiplex PCR; TCRdb lists only in-frame clones, some missing. The data show about 46,000 clones, 80% to 90% seen once. Input material: peripheral blood. The J gene is TRBJ2-1, the V gene TRBV7-9; 13 bases are shared with TRBD2. The receptor comes from a human donor in a cohort sampled during active COVID-19. The donor label of this sample is uncertain. CDR3 sequence reads: CASSTTSGGAYNEQFF. For the CDR3, the DNA is TGTGCCAGCAGCACAACTAGCGGGGGGGCCTACAATGAGCAGTTCTTC.